The subject of this entry is one TCR beta chain. Its specificity is not known. The entry originates in a study of T cell responses to AZD1222 COVID-19 vaccine. Study conclusions and caveats: Seropositivity was recorded at baseline in only six AZD1222 recipients. Across spike, vaccine-associated CD4 TCRs were found, dominant at 160-218 and 743-854.

Germline-derived CDR1 and CDR2 are SGHKS and YYEKEE (reference sequence). This CDR3 is built from 11 residues. With 7 bases removed from V and 8 bases from J, the gap between germline ends came to 10 bases. The data were produced by immunoSEQ multiplex PCR, yet TCRdb's version contains in-frame clones alone and is incomplete. The sample has 150,000 to 200,000 clones, roughly 87% seen once; the top ten hold 2.6%. This sequence originates from an adult in good health. Sequencing was performed on peripheral blood, taken on day 0 of AZD1222 vaccination. The rearrangement links TRBV5-5 to TRBJ1-3, with no clear D. CDR3: CASAGWDTIYF. The DNA of the CDR3 is TGTGCCAGCGCTGGTTGGGACACCATATATTTT.